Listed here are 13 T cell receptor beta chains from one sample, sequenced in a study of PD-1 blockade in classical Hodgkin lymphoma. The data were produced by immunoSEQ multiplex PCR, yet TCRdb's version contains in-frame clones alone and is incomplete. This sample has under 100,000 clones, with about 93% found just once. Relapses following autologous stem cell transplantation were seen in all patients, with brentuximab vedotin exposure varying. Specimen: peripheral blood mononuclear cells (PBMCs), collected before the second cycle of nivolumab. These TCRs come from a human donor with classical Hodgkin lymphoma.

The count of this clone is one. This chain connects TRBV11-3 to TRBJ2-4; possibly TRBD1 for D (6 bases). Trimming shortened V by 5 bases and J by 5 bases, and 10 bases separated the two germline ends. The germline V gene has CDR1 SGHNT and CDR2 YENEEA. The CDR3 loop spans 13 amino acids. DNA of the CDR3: TGTGCCAGCAGCGGACAGAGCGAAAACATTCAGTACTTC. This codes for CASSGQSENIQYF.

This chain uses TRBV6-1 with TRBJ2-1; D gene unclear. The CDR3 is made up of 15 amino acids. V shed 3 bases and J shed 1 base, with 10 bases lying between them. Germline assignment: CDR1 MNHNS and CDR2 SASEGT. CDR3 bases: TGTGCCAGCAGTGACTGGAGACCTTCCTACAATGAGCAGTTCTTC. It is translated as CASSDWRPSYNEQFF.

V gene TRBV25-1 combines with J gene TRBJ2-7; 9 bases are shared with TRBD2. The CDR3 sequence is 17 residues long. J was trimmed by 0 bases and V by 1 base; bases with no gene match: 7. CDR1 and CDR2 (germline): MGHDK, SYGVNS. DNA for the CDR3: TGTGCCAGCAGTGAATCCCCTAGCGGGGTCAGCTCCTACGAGCAGTACTTC. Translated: CASSESPSGVSSYEQYF.

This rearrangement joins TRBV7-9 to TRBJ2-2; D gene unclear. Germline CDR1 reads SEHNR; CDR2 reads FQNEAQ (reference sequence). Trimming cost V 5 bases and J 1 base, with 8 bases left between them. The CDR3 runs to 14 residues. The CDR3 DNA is TGTGCCAGCAGCCCCTTCGGGAACACCGGGGAGCTGTTTTTT. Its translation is CASSPFGNTGELFF.

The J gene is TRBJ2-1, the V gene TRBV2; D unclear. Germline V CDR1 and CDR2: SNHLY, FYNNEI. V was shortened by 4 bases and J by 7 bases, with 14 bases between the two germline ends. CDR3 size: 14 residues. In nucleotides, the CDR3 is TGTGCCAGCAGTGTCTATCTGCCGAGAAATGAGCAGTTCTTC. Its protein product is CASSVYLPRNEQFF.

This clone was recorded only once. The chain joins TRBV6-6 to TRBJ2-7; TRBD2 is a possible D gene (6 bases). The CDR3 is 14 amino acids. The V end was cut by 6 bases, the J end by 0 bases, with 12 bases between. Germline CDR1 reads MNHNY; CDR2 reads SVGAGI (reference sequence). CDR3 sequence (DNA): TGTGCCAGCAGGACTACCGGGAGCTCCTACGAGCAGTACTTC. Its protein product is CASRTTGSSYEQYF.

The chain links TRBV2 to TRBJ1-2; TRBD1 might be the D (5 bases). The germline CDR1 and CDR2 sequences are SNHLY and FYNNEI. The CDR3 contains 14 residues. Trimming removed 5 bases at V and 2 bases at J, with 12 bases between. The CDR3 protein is CASSHQGGNYGYTF. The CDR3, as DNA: TGTGCCAGCAGTCATCAGGGAGGCAACTATGGCTACACCTTC.

The DNA for the CDR3 is TGTGCCAGCAGAGGGGCAGTACAGCCCCAGCATTTT. Protein sequence: CASRGAVQPQHF. The chain links TRBV6-1 to TRBJ1-5; tentatively, D is TRBD1 (5 bases). This CDR3 is built from 12 residues. The germline V gene has CDR1 MNHNS and CDR2 SASEGT. The germline V and J ends were trimmed by 6 bases and 7 bases, with 10 bases remaining between them.

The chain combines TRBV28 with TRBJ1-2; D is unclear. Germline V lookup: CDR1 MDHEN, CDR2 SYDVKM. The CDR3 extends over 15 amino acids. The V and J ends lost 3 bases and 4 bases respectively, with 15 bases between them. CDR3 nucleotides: TGTGCCAGCAGTTTTGCCGGCCCGTACCCCTATGGCTACACCTTC. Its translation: CASSFAGPYPYGYTF.

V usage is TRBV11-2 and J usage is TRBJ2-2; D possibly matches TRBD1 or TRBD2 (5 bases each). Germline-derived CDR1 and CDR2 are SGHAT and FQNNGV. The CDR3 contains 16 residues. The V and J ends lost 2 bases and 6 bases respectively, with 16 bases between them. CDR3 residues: CASSLKGPGPSGELFF. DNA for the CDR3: TGTGCCAGCAGCTTAAAGGGACCGGGACCTTCCGGGGAGCTGTTTTTT.

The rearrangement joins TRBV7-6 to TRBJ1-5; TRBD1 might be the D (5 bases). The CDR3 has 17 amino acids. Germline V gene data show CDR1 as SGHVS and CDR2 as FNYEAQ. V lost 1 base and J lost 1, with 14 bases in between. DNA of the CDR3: TGTGCCAGCAGCTTAGGGGCCTCCTGGGGGAGCAATCAGCCCCAGCATTTT. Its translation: CASSLGASWGSNQPQHF.

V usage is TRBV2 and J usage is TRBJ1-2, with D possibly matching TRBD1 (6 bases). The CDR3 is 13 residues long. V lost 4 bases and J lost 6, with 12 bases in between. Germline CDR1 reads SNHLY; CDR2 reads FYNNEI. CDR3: CASSVLGTNGYTF. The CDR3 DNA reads TGTGCCAGCAGTGTCCTGGGGACAAATGGCTACACCTTC.

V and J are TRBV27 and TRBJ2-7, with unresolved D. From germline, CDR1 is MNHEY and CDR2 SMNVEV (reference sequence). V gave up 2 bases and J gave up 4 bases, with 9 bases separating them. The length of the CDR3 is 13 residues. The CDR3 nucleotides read TGTGCCAGCAGTTTAGGTCGGTGGTACGAGCAGTACTTC. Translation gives CASSLGRWYEQYF.